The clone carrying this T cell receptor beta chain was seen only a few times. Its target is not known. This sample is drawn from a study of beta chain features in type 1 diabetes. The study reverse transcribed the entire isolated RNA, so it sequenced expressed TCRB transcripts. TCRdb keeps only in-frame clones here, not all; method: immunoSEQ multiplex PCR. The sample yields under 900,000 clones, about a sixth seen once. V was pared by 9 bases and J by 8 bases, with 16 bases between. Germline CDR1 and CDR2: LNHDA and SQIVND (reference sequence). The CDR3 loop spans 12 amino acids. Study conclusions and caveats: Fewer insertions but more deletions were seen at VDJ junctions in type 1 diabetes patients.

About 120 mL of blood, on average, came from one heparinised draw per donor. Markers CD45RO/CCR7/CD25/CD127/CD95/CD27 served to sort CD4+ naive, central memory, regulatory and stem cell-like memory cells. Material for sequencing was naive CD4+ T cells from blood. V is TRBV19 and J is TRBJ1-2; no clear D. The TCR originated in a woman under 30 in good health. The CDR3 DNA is TGTGCCAGCCAGAGGAGGTCCTACGGCTACACCTTC. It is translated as CASQRRSYGYTF.